This passage covers 14 T cell receptor beta chains from one sample sequenced in a study of cytomegalovirus exposure and HLA in healthy donors. The PCR made use of 60 Vbeta and 13 Jbeta primers. This table comes from immunoSEQ multiplex PCR, and its TCRdb copy is limited to in-frame clones, with some not included. The sample includes under 200,000 clones, 75% of them seen just once. The specimen sequenced was PBMCs. These receptors were taken from a woman aged 50 to 65 in good health and CMV-seropositive.

This chain joins TRBV5-4 and TRBJ2-6; D ambiguous. V gave up 1 base and J gave up 0 bases, with 5 bases separating them. There are 15 residues in the CDR3. Germline CDR1 is SGHNT and CDR2 is YYREEE (reference sequence). The CDR3 reads CASSLTYSGANVLTF. The DNA for the CDR3 is TGTGCCAGCAGCTTGACCTACTCTGGGGCCAACGTCCTGACTTTC.

The rearrangement links TRBV7-9 to TRBJ1-1, with unresolved D. The length of the CDR3 is 14 residues. V lost 2 bases to trimming and J lost 0 bases, with 7 bases between them. The germline CDR1 and CDR2 sequences are SEHNR and FQNEAQ (reference sequence). This CDR3 is CASSLLALNTEAFF. The CDR3, as DNA: TGTGCCAGCAGCTTATTAGCCCTGAACACTGAAGCTTTCTTT. Based on the CDR3 plus reference TRBV7-9 and TRBJ1-1, the full variable domain is DTGVSQNPRHKITKRGQNVTFRCDPISEHNRLYWYRQTLGQGPEFLTYFQNEAQLEKSRLLSDRFSAERPKGSFSTLEIQRTEQGDSAMYLCASSLLALNTEAFFGQGTRLTVV.

This clone was observed once. The V and J genes are TRBV5-1 and TRBJ2-5, with 14 bases aligning to TRBD2. The DNA end is a closer match to TRBJ2-7, so the J assignment may be wrong. This CDR3 spans 17 amino acids. CDR1 and CDR2 from the germline V gene are SGHRS and YFSETQ. The CDR3 reads CASSPGTSGGLSYEQYF. CDR3 coding DNA: TGCGCCAGCAGCCCAGGGACTAGCGGGGGTCTCTCCTACGAGCAGTACTTC.

The V and J genes are TRBV27 and TRBJ1-3, with a possible D match to TRBD1 (5 bases). Trimming pared 5 bases from V and 4 bases from J, leaving 6 bases between. The CDR3 sequence is 12 residues long. CDR1 and CDR2 from the germline V gene are MNHEY and SMNVEV (reference sequence). As DNA, the CDR3 is TGTGCCAGCAGTCCAGGGGGAAACACCATATATTTT. It codes for CASSPGGNTIYF.

This chain connects TRBV28 to TRBJ1-1; D perhaps matches TRBD1 (6 bases). CDR3 size: 12 residues. The germline V gene encodes CDR1 MDHEN and CDR2 SYDVKM. V lost 5 bases, J lost 8 bases, and 12 bases lay in between. As DNA, the CDR3 is TGTGCCAGCAGTCCACCACAGGGAGAAGCTTTCTTT. This codes for CASSPPQGEAFF.

The rearrangement links TRBV2 to TRBJ1-5, with D perhaps TRBD1 (5 bases). V lost 7 bases, J lost 7 bases, and 14 bases lay in between. The length of the CDR3 is 13 residues. CDR1 and CDR2 (germline): SNHLY, FYNNEI. CDR3 loop: CASNPTGGQPQHF. In DNA, the CDR3 is TGTGCCAGCAATCCGACGGGGGGGCAGCCCCAGCATTTT.

CDR3 protein: CASSYLFTGGSEQYF. In nucleotides, the CDR3 is TGTGCCAGCAGTTACTTGTTTACAGGGGGAAGCGAGCAGTACTTC. The chain is built from TRBV6-6 and TRBJ2-5; TRBD1 matches 8 bases. The J call may be mistaken, given a closer DNA end match to TRBJ2-7. CDR1 and CDR2 from the germline V gene are MNHNY and SVGAGI (reference sequence). The CDR3 is made up of 15 amino acids.

The V call is TRBV5-1, the J call TRBJ2-2, with 7 bases lining up with TRBD2. The CDR3 length is 14 residues. J lost 1 base, V lost 6 bases, and 3 bases had no gene match. The V gene's germline CDR1 is SGHRS and CDR2 YFSETQ. This chain's CDR3 is CASNRGVNTGELFF. CDR3 nucleotide sequence: TGCGCCAGCAATCGGGGGGTGAACACCGGGGAGCTGTTTTTT. The full variable domain, in which reference TRBV5-1 and TRBJ2-2 provide the parts outside the CDR3, is KAGVTQTPRYLIKTRGQQVTLSCSPISGHRSVSWYQQTPGQGLQFLFEYFSETQRNKGNFPGRFSGRQFSNSRSEMNVSTLELGDSALYLCASNRGVNTGELFFGEGSRLTVL.

The V call is TRBV5-1, the J call TRBJ2-3, with 10 bases that match TRBD2. With V trimmed by 0 bases and J by 0 bases, 4 bases remained unmatched. CDR3 length equals 17 residues. CDR1 and CDR2 from the germline V gene are SGHRS and YFSETQ. The CDR3 spells CASSLEAGGSSTDTQYF. The CDR3 nucleotides read TGCGCCAGCAGCTTGGAAGCGGGGGGGTCTAGCACAGATACGCAGTATTTT.

This chain uses TRBV5-8 with TRBJ2-2, with 7 bases matching TRBD2. Losses at the gene ends were 6 bases for V and 0 bases for J; bases not matched to a gene: 5. This CDR3 spans 15 amino acids. Germline V gene sequence: CDR1 SGHTS, CDR2 YDEGEE. CDR3 in DNA: TGTGCCAGCATCACCGGGACTACGAACACCGGGGAGCTGTTTTTT. Protein sequence: CASITGTTNTGELFF.

J is TRBJ1-6 and V is TRBV29-1; 7 bases are a match to TRBD1. The CDR3 has 13 residues. The germline V gene has CDR1 SQVTM and CDR2 ANQGSEA. Trimming took 4 bases from V and 10 from J; bases not matched to a gene: 7. In nucleotides, the CDR3 is TGCAGCGTTGCAGAGCAGGGGGGATCACCCCTCCACTTT. This gives the protein CSVAEQGGSPLHF.

V usage is TRBV7-3 and J usage is TRBJ1-6; D unresolved. The CDR3 contains 14 residues. Germline lookup yields CDR1 SGHTA and CDR2 FQGTGA. V was pared by 2 bases and J by 7 bases, with 9 bases between. The DNA of the CDR3 is TGTGCCAGCAGCTTAGAGGGTGGCAATTCACCCCTCCACTTT. It encodes CASSLEGGNSPLHF.

This clone was picked up one time. The V call is TRBV5-1, the J call TRBJ1-2; TRBD1 might be the D (5 bases). Germline loops: CDR1 SGHRS, CDR2 YFSETQ. Deletions cut 4 bases from V and 2 bases from J, with 9 bases between. The CDR3 length is 13 residues. The CDR3 DNA reads as TGCGCCAGCAGCCCCGGACAAAACTATGGCTACACCTTC. It encodes CASSPGQNYGYTF.

The chain couples TRBV30 to TRBJ2-7; D remains unclear. In germline, CDR1 is GTSNPN, CDR2 SVGIG (reference sequence). V was cut by 1 base and J by 3 bases, with 13 bases left in between. CDR3 length: 14 amino acids. CDR3 bases: TGTGCCTGGAGTGGGCTGGGCCCCCACTACGAGCAGTACTTC. This gives the protein CAWSGLGPHYEQYF.